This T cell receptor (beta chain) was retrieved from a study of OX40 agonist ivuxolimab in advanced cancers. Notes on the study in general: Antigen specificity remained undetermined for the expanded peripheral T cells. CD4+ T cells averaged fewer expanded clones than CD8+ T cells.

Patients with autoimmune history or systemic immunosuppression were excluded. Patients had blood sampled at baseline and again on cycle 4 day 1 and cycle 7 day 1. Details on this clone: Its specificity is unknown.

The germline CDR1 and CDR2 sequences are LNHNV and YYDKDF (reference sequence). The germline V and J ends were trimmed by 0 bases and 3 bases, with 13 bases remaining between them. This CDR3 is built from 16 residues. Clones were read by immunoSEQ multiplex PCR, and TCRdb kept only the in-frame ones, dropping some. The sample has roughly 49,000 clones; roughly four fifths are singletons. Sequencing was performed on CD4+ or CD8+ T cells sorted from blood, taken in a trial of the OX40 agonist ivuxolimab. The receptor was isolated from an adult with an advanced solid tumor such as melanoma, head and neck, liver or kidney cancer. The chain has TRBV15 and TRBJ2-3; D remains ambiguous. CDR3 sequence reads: CATSRDLFSKTDTQYF. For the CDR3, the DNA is TGTGCCACCAGCAGAGATCTGTTTTCCAAGACAGATACGCAGTATTTT.